The 17 T cell receptor beta chains given below trace back to one sample, sequenced in a study of shared clonotypes between healthy human individuals. The table came from immunoSEQ multiplex PCR; TCRdb's copy has only in-frame clones and leaves some out. The sample has over a million clones; around 98.5% are singletons. The specimen was naive CD4+ T cells sorted from blood. Subset indicated: CD45RA+ positively selected. These receptors were obtained from a man younger than 40 in good health.

This rearrangement joins TRBV14 to TRBJ1-2, with D hard to call. The CDR3 totals 14 residues. The germline V gene encodes CDR1 SGHDN and CDR2 FVKESK. With 3 bases removed from V and 4 bases from J, the gap between germline ends came to 12 bases. CDR3 sequence: CASSQDPSTYGYTF. The CDR3 DNA reads as TGTGCCAGCAGCCAGGACCCTTCCACCTATGGCTACACCTTC.

This sequence joins TRBV27 and TRBJ2-6, with D unresolved. Per germline, CDR1 MNHEY and CDR2 SMNVEV (reference sequence). The V end was cut by 7 bases, the J end by 0 bases, with 4 bases between. The CDR3 has 13 residues. The CDR3 protein is CASKLSGANVLTF. The CDR3 DNA sequence: TGTGCCAGCAAACTCTCTGGGGCCAACGTCCTGACTTTC.

The chain links TRBV11-2 to TRBJ2-3; D is perhaps TRBD2 (7 bases). Germline assignment: CDR1 SGHAT and CDR2 FQNNGV. The CDR3 runs to 16 residues. The ends were cut back, 5 bases at V and 2 bases at J, with 17 bases in the middle. The CDR3 region is CASSQGTTGHTDTQYF. The CDR3 region has the DNA TGTGCCAGCAGCCAAGGGACTACAGGGCACACAGATACGCAGTATTTT.

V usage is TRBV7-8 and J usage is TRBJ1-2; D is unclear. The V and J ends lost 3 bases and 6 bases respectively, with 8 bases between them. The germline gives CDR1 SGHVS, CDR2 FQNEAQ. The CDR3 extends over 12 amino acids. CDR3 DNA: TGTGCCAGCAGCTTGGTGGCAGATGGCTACACCTTC. Protein: CASSLVADGYTF.

The V gene is TRBV5-6, the J gene TRBJ2-1; no reliable D call. CDR3 length: 14 amino acids. The V gene's germline CDR1 is SGHDT and CDR2 YYEEEE. Trimming pared 6 bases from V and 2 bases from J, leaving 12 bases between. The CDR3 loop reads CASMHEFAYNEQFF. The CDR3 coding sequence is TGTGCCAGCATGCACGAATTTGCCTACAATGAGCAGTTCTTC.

The chain recombines TRBV7-9 with TRBJ1-4, with 7 bases aligning to TRBD1. Germline V gene data show CDR1 as SEHNR and CDR2 as FQNEAQ (reference sequence). V lost 4 bases to trimming and J lost 8 bases; unmatched junction nucleotides: 7. The CDR3 length is 14 residues. This chain's CDR3 is CASSSRGGGEKLFF. The CDR3 DNA sequence: TGTGCCAGCAGCTCCCGAGGGGGCGGGGAAAAACTGTTTTTT.

The rearrangement joins TRBV6-1 to TRBJ1-2, with a weak D call TRBD1 (5 bases). The CDR3 sequence is 13 residues long. V gave up 3 bases and J gave up 4 bases, with 9 bases separating them. CDR1 and CDR2 (germline): MNHNS, SASEGT. Written as DNA, the CDR3 is TGTGCCAGCAGTGAGACAGAGTTCTATGGCTACACCTTC. This sequence encodes CASSETEFYGYTF.

V usage is TRBV15 and J usage is TRBJ2-7; TRBD1 agrees at 8 bases. This CDR3 spans 15 amino acids. Germline V gene data show CDR1 as LNHNV and CDR2 as YYDKDF (reference sequence). With 0 bases clipped from V and 6 bases from J, the junction kept 7 bases outside the gene matches. CDR3 region: CATSRDTRGQGEQYF. DNA of the CDR3: TGTGCCACCAGCAGAGATACCAGGGGGCAGGGCGAGCAGTACTTC.

The genes are TRBV2 and TRBJ1-4, with TRBD1 matching over 8 bases. This CDR3 is 14 amino acids long. Losses at the gene ends were 7 bases for V and 5 bases for J; bases not matched to a gene: 6. The germline gives CDR1 SNHLY, CDR2 FYNNEI. The CDR3 reads CASTRTGPNEKLFF. CDR3 sequence (DNA): TGTGCCAGCACCAGGACAGGGCCAAATGAAAAACTGTTTTTT. Variable domain in full (rest from reference TRBV2 and TRBJ1-4): EPEVTQTPSHQVTQMGQEVILRCVPISNHLYFYWYRQILGQKVEFLVSFYNNEISEKSEIFDDQFSVERPDGSNFTLKIRSTKLEDSAMYFCASTRTGPNEKLFFGSGTQLSVL.

About this clone itself: In the same sample, other DNA sequences code for this CDR3. In DNA, the CDR3 is TGTGCCAGCAGCGTCGCAGGGGGCCCCTACGAGCAGTACTTC. As protein: CASSVAGGPYEQYF. The chain combines TRBV9 with TRBJ2-7, with 8 bases aligning to TRBD1. The CDR3 has 14 amino acids. CDR1 and CDR2 (germline): SGDLS, YYNGEE. Trimming at V came to 2 bases and at J to 2 bases, leaving 3 bases not matched to a gene.

The chain joins TRBV5-1 to TRBJ2-7; TRBD1 might be the D (5 bases). Germline lookup yields CDR1 SGHRS and CDR2 YFSETQ. The CDR3 contains 15 residues. V lost 1 base and J lost 0, with 11 bases in between. The CDR3 DNA reads TGCGCCAGCAGCTTGTGGCAGGGTGTCTCCTACGAGCAGTACTTC. Protein sequence: CASSLWQGVSYEQYF.

The rearrangement joins TRBV18 to TRBJ2-7; TRBD2 matches 9 bases. Germline trimming cut 3 bases from V and 4 bases from J; bases unmatched to any gene: 10. The CDR3 loop spans 16 amino acids. Germline V gene data show CDR1 as KGHSH and CDR2 as LQKENI. The CDR3 region has the DNA TGTGCCAGCTCACCCCCGGGCGGGAGGGCCTTATACGAGCAGTACTTC. It yields the protein CASSPPGGRALYEQYF. Full variable domain (outside the CDR3, taken from reference TRBV18 and TRBJ2-7): NAGVMQNPRHLVRRRGQEARLRCSPMKGHSHVYWYRQLPEEGLKFMVYLQKENIIDESGMPKERFSAEFPKEGPSILRIQQVVRGDSAAYFCASSPPGGRALYEQYFGPGTRLTVT.

V is TRBV7-9 and J is TRBJ2-2; no clear D gene. Germline V gene data show CDR1 as SEHNR and CDR2 as FQNEAQ (reference sequence). This CDR3 region has 12 residues. V lost 3 bases and J lost 10, with 9 bases in between. Here the CDR3 DNA reads TGTGCCAGCAGCTTTTCTTATACGGAGCTGTTTTTT. It translates to CASSFSYTELFF.

The chain uses TRBV4-1 and TRBJ2-1; D remains ambiguous. The V end lost 0 bases, the J end lost 4 bases, and 7 bases lay between the germline ends. The CDR3 runs to 14 residues. The germline CDR1 and CDR2 sequences are MGHRA and YSYEKL. The CDR3 protein is CASSQDTRYNEQFF. The CDR3 coding sequence is TGCGCCAGCAGCCAAGATACCAGATACAATGAGCAGTTCTTC.

V gene TRBV7-9 combines with J gene TRBJ1-1, with 8 bases identical to TRBD1. Germline trimming cut 5 bases from V and 6 bases from J; bases unmatched to any gene: 14. Germline lookup yields CDR1 SEHNR and CDR2 FQNEAQ (reference sequence). The CDR3 sequence is 16 residues long. The CDR3 DNA reads TGTGCCAGCAGCAAGATAGGACAGGGTCTGTTGTCTGAAGCTTTCTTT. As protein: CASSKIGQGLLSEAFF.

The V and J genes are TRBV6-4 and TRBJ2-1; 10 bases are shared with TRBD2. The CDR3 has 17 residues. CDR1 and CDR2 from the germline V gene are MRHNA and SNTAGT. V was clipped by 4 bases and J by 6 bases; unmatched bases: 12. CDR3 residues: CASSALPLAGVSNEQFF. The CDR3 DNA reads as TGTGCCAGCAGTGCCCTACCTCTAGCGGGAGTATCCAATGAGCAGTTCTTC.

The V call is TRBV6-5, the J call TRBJ2-7; 8 nucleotides agree with TRBD1. J was trimmed by 5 bases and V by 4 bases; bases with no gene match: 10. Germline CDR1 and CDR2: MNHEY and SVGAGI. The CDR3 contains 15 residues. CDR3 residues: CASSSLGTGSDEQYF. DNA for the CDR3: TGTGCCAGCAGTTCTTTGGGGACAGGATCGGACGAGCAGTACTTC.